The entry that follows covers one T cell receptor beta chain sequence. This entry belongs to a study of blood T cell repertoires in COVID-19. Study as a whole: The United States, Italy and Spain supplied acute and convalescent COVID-19 samples. In each case, the material was cDNA or gDNA derived from T cells, B-cell-depleted T cells, or PBMCs.

Germline V lookup: CDR1 SQVTM, CDR2 ANQGSEA. This CDR3 comprises 16 residues. J was trimmed by 4 bases and V by 7 bases; bases with no gene match: 13. Methods used by the authors: Reference gene primers were amplified, and this amplification served to estimate nucleated cell counts. Using immunoSEQ multiplex PCR, the repertoire was profiled, and TCRdb retains in-frame clones only, with some absent. V, J and clone size are taken as reported in that table, and D and trimming were inferred from the DNA itself. The sample has around 55,000 clones, around 80% seen once; the top ten hold approximately 6.3%.

The sequence was collected from a human donor in a cohort sampled during active or convalescent COVID-19. Specimen: peripheral blood. The genes are TRBV29-1 and TRBJ2-2; 9 nucleotides align to TRBD1. CDR3 region: CSGHRGLPGSTGELFF. The CDR3 DNA follows: TGCAGCGGGCACAGGGGGCTACCCGGCAGCACCGGGGAGCTGTTTTTT.